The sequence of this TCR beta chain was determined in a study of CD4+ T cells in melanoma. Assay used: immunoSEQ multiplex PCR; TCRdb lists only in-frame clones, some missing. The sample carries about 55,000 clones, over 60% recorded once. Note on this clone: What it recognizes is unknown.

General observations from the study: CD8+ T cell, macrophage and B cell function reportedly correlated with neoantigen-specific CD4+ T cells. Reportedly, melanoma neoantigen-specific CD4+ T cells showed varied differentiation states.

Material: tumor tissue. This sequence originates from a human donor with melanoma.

CDR3 in amino acids: CASSATGGEKLFF. DNA for the CDR3: TGCGCCAGCAGCGCAACAGGGGGGGAAAAACTGTTTTTT. V gene TRBV5-1 combines with J gene TRBJ1-4; 8 positions match TRBD1. The ends lost 4 bases at V and 8 bases at J; junction bases unmatched: 4. Germline V gene sequence: CDR1 SGHRS, CDR2 YFSETQ. This CDR3 is built from 13 residues.